The present TCR beta chain was sequenced within a study of post-analysis software for immune sequencing data. The study, taken as a whole, reports: The F measure placed samples prepared in the same batch into strongly shared clusters. Patients carried roughly 5 TRBV segments more frequently than controls did, and TRBV5-6, TRBV5-1 and TRBV20-1 were among them.

This clonotype has at least ten counts. Its specificity is unknown. The CDR3 runs to 16 residues. CDR1 SEHNR and CDR2 FQNEAQ come from the germline V gene (reference sequence). Between the trimmed V and J ends, which lost 5 bases and 0 bases, there was a span of 16 bases. Unique molecular identifiers were built into the TCR beta cDNA libraries. TCRdb independently ran MiXCR on the PCR reads; one entry per CDR3 protein. The data hold about 260,000 distinct CDR3 sequences, with just over 35% observed a single time. The V call is TRBV7-9, the J call TRBJ1-2; D is perhaps TRBD1 (5 bases). The sample taken for sequencing was blood. This TCR derives from a girl between 5 and 17 years old with multiple sclerosis. CDR3 in amino acids: CASSHAGGGPNYGYTF. The CDR3 coding sequence is TGTGCCAGCAGCCATGCCGGGGGTGGTCCTAACTATGGCTACACCTTC.